The 9 T cell receptor beta chains below come from one sample, sequenced in a study of CD8+CD57+ T cells in acquired aplastic anemia. Flow cytometry had shown expanded CD8+CD57+ cells in the patients chosen for sequencing. CDR3 and TCR beta VDJ profiling relied on a genomic DNA template. TCRdb redid the calling of the reads with MiXCR, one entry per CDR3 protein. There are approximately 200,000 distinct CDR3 sequences in the sample; under 55% occur only once, and 20% lies in the top ten. The sample taken for sequencing was sorted CD4+, CD8+, or CD8+CD57+ T cells (not recorded which) from PBMCs. Receptor source: a human donor with aplastic anemia.

On this clonotype: A much more abundant neighbour one base away suggests this may be a read error. V is TRBV5-4 and J is TRBJ1-3; no clear D. The germline V gene encodes CDR1 SGHNT and CDR2 YYREEE (reference sequence). The CDR3 is 13 residues long. CDR3 sequence: CASQRNSGTTIYF. In DNA, the CDR3 is TGTGCCAGCCAGCGGAACTCTGGAACCACCATATATTTT.

This clonotype was recorded many times. The V gene is TRBV13, the J gene TRBJ1-3; D remains unclear. Germline CDR1 and CDR2: PRHDT and FYEKMQ (reference sequence). The V end was cut by 8 bases, the J end by 0 bases, with 14 bases between. The CDR3 sequence is 15 residues long. CDR3 coding DNA: TGTGCCAGCGGGATGACTGCGAGCTCTGGAAACACCATATATTTT. It specifies CASGMTASSGNTIYF. The full variable domain, in which reference TRBV13 and TRBJ1-3 provide the parts outside the CDR3, is AAGVIQSPRHLIKEKRETATLKCYPIPRHDTVYWYQQGPGQDPQFLISFYEKMQSDKGSIPDRFSAQQFSDYHSELNMSSLELGDSALYFCASGMTASSGNTIYFGEGSWLTVV.

This clonotype appeared a few times. CDR3: CASSYIGGGSSGANVLTF. DNA of the CDR3: TGTGCCAGCAGTTACATCGGGGGGGGAAGCTCTGGGGCCAACGTCCTGACTTTC. The rearrangement uses TRBV6-5 and TRBJ2-6, with 8 bases fitting TRBD2. CDR1 and CDR2 from the germline V gene are MNHEY and SVGAGI. Trimming at V came to 2 bases and at J to 0 bases, leaving 6 bases not matched to a gene. The CDR3 length is 18 residues.

This clonotype was seen repeatedly, ten times or more. This chain links TRBV27 with TRBJ1-2; possibly TRBD1 for D (6 bases). The V end lost 5 bases, the J end lost 3 bases, and 16 bases lay between the germline ends. The CDR3 consists of 15 residues. The germline V gene encodes CDR1 MNHEY and CDR2 SMNVEV (reference sequence). The CDR3 loop reads CASSMSGVSDYGYTF. The CDR3 DNA sequence: TGTGCCAGCAGTATGTCAGGGGTATCGGACTATGGCTACACCTTC.

In its sample, this clonotype was seen a few times. The V and J genes are TRBV29-1 and TRBJ2-7; D remains ambiguous. Trimming left V 0 bases short and J 7 bases short, with 7 bases between. Germline V CDR1 and CDR2: SQVTM, ANQGSEA. The CDR3 runs 11 residues. The CDR3 sequence is CSVEEYGEQYV. In nucleotides, the CDR3 is TGCAGCGTTGAAGAATACGGGGAGCAGTACGTC.

This clonotype was observed a single time. One end of the junction is discordant with germline, which a read error may explain. This chain uses TRBV10-3 with TRBJ2-1, with a tentative D call TRBD2 (5 bases). The CDR3 has 15 residues. The V gene's germline CDR1 is ENHRY and CDR2 SYGVKD. The DNA of the CDR3 is TGTGCCACCAGTGACCCGGGATCGCCGTGGGATGAGCAGTTCTTC. It yields the protein CATSDPGSPWDEQFF.

This chain links TRBV7-9 with TRBJ2-1, with D possibly matching TRBD2 (5 bases). CDR1 SEHNR and CDR2 FQNEAQ come from the germline V gene (reference sequence). V was trimmed by 8 bases and J by 5 bases, leaving 10 bases between them. The CDR3 runs to 12 residues. CDR3 region: CASAGADNEQFF. For the CDR3, the DNA is TGTGCCAGCGCCGGAGCGGACAATGAGCAGTTCTTC.

This rearrangement joins TRBV20-1 to TRBJ2-3; 12 bases agree with TRBD2. The V and J ends lost 3 bases and 3 bases, in that order; junction bases with no gene match: 7. Germline-derived CDR1 and CDR2 are DFQATT and SNEGSKA (reference sequence). CDR3 length: 16 amino acids. In DNA, the CDR3 is TGCAGTGCTAGTAGGACTAGCGGGGATGGGACAGATACGCAGTATTTT. Translated, it gives CSASRTSGDGTDTQYF.

The genes are TRBV12-3 or TRBV12-4 and TRBJ2-2; 10 bases are shared with TRBD1. V was clipped by 6 bases and J by 3 bases; unmatched bases: 4. The CDR3 is made up of 15 amino acids. CDR3 region: CASSLDRGYTGELFF. CDR3 nucleotides: TGTGCCAGCAGCCTGGACAGGGGGTACACCGGGGAGCTGTTTTTT.